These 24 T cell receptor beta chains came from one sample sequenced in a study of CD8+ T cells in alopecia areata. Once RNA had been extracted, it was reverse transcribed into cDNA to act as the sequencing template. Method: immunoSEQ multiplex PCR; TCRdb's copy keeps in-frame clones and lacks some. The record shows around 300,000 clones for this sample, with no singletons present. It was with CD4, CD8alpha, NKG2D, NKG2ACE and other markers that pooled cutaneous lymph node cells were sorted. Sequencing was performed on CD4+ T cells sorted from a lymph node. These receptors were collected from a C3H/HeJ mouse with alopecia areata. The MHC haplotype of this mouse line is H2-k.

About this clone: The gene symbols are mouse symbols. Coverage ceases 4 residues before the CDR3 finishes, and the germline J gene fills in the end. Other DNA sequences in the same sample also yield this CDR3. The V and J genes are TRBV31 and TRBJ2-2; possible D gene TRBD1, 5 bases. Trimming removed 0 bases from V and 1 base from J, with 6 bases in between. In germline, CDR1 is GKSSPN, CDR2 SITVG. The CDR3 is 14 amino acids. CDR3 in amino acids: CAWSLDRNTGQLYF. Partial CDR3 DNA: TGTGCCTGGAGTCTCGACAGAAACACCGGG.

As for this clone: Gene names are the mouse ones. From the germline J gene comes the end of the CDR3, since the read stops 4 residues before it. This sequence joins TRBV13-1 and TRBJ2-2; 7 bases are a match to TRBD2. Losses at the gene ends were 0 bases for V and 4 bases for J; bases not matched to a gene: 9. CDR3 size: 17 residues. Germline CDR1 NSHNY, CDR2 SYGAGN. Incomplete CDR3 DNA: TGTGCCAGCAGTGATGCATATATGGGGGGACGCACCGGG. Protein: CASSDAYMGGRTG. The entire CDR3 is CASSDAYMGGRTGQLYF.

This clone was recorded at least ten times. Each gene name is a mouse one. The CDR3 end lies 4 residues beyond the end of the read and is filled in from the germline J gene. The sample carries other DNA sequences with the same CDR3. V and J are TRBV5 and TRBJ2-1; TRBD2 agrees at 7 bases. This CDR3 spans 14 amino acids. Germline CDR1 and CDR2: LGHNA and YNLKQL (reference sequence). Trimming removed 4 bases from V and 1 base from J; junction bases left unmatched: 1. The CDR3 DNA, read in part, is TGTGCCAGCAGCCCGACTGGGAACTATGCT. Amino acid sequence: CASSPTGNYA. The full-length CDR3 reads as CASSPTGNYAEQFF.

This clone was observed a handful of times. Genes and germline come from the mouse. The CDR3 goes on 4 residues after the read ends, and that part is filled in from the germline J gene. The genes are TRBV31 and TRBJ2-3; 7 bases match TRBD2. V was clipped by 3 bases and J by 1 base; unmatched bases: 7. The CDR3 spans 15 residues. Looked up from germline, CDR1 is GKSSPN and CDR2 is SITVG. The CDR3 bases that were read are TGTGCCTGGAGGTCGGGACTGAGAGGTGCAGAA. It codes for CAWRSGLRGAE. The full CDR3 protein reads CAWRSGLRGAETLYF.

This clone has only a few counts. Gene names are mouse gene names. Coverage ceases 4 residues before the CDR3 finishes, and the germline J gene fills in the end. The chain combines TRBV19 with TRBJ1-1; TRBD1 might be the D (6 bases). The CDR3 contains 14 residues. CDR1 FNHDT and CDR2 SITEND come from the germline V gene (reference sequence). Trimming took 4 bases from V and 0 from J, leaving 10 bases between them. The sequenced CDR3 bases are TGTGCCAGCAGTCTGACAGGAGCAAACACA. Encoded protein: CASSLTGANT. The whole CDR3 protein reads CASSLTGANTEVFF.

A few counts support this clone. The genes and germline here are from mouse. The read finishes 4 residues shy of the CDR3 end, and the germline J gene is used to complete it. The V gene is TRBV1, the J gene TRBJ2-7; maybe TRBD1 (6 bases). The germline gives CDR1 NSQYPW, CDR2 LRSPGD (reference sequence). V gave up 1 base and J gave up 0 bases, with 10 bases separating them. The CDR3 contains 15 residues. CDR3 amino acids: CTCSAARDNSYEQYF. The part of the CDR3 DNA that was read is TGCACCTGCAGTGCAGCGCGGGACAACTCCTAT.

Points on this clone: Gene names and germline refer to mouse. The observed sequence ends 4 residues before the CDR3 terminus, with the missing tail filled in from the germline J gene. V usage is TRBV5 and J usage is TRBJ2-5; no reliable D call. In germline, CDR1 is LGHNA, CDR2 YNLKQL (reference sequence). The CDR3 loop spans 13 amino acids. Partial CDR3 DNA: TGTGCCAGCAGCCAAGGGGGAAAAGAC. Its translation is CASSQGGKD. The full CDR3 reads CASSQGGKDTQYF.

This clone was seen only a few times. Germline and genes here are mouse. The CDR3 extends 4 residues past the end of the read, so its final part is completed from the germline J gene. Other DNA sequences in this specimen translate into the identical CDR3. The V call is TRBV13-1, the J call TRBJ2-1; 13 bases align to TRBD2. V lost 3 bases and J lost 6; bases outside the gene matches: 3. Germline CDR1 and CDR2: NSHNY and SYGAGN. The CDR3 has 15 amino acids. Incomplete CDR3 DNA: TGTGCCAGCAGTGGGACTGGGGGGGCGCTTGCT. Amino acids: CASSGTGGALA. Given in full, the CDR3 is CASSGTGGALAEQFF.

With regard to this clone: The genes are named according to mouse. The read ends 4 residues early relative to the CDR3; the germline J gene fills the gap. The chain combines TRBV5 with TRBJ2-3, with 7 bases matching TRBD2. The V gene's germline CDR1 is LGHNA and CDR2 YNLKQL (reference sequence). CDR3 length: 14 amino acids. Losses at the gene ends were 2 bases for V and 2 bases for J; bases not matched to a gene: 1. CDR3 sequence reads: CASSQTGDAETLYF. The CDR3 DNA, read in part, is TGTGCCAGCAGCCAAACTGGGGATGCAGAA.

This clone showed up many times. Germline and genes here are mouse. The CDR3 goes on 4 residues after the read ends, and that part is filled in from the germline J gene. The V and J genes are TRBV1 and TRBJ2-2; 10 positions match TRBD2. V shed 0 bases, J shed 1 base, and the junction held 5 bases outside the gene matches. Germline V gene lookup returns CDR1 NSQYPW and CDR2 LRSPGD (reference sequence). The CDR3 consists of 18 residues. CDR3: CTCSADPGGARNTGQLYF. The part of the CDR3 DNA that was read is TGCACCTGCAGTGCAGATCCTGGGGGGGCGCGAAACACCGGG. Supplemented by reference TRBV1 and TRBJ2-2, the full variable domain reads VTLLEQNPRWRLVPRGQAVNLRCILKNSQYPWMSWYQQDLQKQLQWLFTLRSPGDKEVKSLPGADYLATRVTDTELRLQVANMSQGRTLYCTCSADPGGARNTGQLYFGEGSKLTVL.

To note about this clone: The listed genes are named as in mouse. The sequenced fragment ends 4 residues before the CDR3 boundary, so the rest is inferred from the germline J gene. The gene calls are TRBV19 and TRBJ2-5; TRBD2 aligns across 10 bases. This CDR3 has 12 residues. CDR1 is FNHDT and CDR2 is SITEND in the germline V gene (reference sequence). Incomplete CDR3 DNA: TGTGCCAGCACTGGGGGGGCGGAC. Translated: CASTGGAD. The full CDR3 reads CASTGGADTQYF.

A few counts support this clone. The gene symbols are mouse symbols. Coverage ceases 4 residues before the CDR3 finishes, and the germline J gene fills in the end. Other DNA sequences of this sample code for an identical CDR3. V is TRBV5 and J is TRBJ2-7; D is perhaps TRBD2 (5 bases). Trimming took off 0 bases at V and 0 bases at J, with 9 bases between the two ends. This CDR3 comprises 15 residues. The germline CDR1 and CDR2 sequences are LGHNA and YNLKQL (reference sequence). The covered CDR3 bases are TGTGCCAGCAGCCAAGATTTGGGGTCCTCCTAT. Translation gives CASSQDLGSSY. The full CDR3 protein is CASSQDLGSSYEQYF.

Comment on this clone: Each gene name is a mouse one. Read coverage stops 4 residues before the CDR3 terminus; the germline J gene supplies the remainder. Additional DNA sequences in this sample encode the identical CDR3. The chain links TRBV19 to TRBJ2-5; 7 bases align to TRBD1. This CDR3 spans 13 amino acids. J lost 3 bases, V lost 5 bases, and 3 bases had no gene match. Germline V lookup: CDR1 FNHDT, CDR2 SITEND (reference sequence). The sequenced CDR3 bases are TGTGCCAGCAGCAGGGACAGACAAGAC. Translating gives CASSRDRQD. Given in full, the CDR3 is CASSRDRQDTQYF. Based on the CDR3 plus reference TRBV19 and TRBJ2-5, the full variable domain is GGIITQTPKFLIGQEGQKLTLKCQQNFNHDTMYWYRQDSGKGLRLIYYSITENDLQKGDLSEGYDASREKKSSFSLTVTSAQKNEMAVFLCASSRDRQDTQYFGPGTRLLVL.

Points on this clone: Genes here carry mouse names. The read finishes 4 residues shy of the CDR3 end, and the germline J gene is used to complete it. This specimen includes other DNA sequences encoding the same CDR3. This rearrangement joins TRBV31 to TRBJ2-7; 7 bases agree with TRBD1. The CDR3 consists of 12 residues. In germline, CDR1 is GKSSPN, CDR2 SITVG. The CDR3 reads CAWSRQGYEQYF. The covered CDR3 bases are TGTGCCTGGAGTCGACAGGGATAT.

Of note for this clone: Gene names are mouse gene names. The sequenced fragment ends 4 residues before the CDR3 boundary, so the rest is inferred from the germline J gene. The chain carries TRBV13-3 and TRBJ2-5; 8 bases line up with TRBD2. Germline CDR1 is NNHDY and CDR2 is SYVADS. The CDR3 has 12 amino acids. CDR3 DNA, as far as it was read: TGTGCCAGCAGGGACTGGGAAGAC. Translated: CASRDWED. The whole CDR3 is CASRDWEDTQYF.

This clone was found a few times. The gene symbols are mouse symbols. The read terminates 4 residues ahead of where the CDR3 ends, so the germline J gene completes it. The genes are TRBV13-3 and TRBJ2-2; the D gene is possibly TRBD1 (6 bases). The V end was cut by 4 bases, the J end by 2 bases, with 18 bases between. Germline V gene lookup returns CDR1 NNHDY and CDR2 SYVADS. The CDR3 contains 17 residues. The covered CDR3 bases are TGTGCCAGCAGTCCGTCCTCCGGGACAACTAACACCGGG. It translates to CASSPSSGTTNTG. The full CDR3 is CASSPSSGTTNTGQLYF. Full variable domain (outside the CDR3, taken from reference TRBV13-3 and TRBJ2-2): EAAVTQSPRSKVAVTGGKVTLSCHQTNNHDYMYWYRQDTGHGLRLIHYSYVADSTEKGDIPDGYKASRPSQENFSLILELASLSQTAVYFCASSPSSGTTNTGQLYFGEGSKLTVL.

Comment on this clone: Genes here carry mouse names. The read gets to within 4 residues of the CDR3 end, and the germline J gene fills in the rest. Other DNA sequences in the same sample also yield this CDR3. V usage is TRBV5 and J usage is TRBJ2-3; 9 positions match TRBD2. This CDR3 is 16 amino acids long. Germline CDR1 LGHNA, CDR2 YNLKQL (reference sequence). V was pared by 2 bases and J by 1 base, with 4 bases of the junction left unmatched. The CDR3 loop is CASSQLGGRGAETLYF. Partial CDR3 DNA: TGTGCCAGCAGCCAATTGGGGGGGCGGGGTGCAGAA.

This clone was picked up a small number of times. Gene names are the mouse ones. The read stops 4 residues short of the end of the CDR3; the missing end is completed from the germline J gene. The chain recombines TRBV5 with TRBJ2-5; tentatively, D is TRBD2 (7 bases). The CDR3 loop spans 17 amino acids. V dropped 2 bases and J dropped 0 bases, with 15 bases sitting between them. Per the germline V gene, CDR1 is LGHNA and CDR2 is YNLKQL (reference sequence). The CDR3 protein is CASSQSSGGHNQDTQYF. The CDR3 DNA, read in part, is TGTGCCAGCAGCCAATCATCTGGGGGACATAACCAAGAC.

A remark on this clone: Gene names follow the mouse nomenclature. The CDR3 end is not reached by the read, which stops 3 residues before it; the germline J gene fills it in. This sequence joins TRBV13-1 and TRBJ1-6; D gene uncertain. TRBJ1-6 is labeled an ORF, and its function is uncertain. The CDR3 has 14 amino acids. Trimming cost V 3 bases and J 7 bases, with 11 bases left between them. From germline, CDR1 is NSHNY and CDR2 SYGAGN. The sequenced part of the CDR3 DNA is TGTGCCAGCAGTGCCCAGTCTCGGAATTCGCCC. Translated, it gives CASSAQSRNSP. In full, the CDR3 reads CASSAQSRNSPLYF.

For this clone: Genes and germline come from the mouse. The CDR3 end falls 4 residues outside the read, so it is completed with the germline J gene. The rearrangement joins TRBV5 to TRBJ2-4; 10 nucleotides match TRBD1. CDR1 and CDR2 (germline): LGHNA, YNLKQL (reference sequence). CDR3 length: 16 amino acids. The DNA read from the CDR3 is TGTGCCAGCAGCCAAGAGGGGACAGGGGATGAAAAC. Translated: CASSQEGTGDEN. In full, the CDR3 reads CASSQEGTGDENTLYF.

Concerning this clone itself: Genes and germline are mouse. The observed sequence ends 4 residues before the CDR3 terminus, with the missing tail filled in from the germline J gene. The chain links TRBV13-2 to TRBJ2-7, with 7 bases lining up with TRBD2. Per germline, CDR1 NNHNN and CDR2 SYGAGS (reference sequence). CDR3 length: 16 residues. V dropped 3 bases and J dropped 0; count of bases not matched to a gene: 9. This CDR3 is CASGARDWESSYEQYF. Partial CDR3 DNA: TGTGCCAGCGGTGCCCGAGACTGGGAGAGCTCCTAT.

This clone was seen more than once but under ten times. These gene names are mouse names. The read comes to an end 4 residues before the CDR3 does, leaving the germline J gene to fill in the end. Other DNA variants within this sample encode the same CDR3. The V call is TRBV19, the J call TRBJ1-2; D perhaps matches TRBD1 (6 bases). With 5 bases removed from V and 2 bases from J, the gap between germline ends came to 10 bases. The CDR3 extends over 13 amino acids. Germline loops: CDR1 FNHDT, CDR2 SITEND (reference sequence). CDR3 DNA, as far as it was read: TGTGCCAGCAGCAGGGACATCAACTCC. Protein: CASSRDINS. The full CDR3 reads CASSRDINSDYTF.

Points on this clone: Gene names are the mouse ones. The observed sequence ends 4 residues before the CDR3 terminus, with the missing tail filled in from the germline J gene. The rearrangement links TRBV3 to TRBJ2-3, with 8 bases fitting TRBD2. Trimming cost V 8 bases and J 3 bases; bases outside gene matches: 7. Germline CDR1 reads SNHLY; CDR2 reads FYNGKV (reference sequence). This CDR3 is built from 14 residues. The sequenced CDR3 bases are TGTGCCAGCCCCGGGCTGGGGGGAGCAGAA. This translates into CASPGLGGAE. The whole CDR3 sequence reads CASPGLGGAETLYF.

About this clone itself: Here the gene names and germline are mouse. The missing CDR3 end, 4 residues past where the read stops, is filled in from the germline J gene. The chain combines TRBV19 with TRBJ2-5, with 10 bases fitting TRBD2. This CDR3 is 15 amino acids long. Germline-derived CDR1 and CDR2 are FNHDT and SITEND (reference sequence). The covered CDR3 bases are TGTGCCAGCAGTCCCACTGGGGGGGGGAAAGAC. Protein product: CASSPTGGGKD. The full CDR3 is CASSPTGGGKDTQYF.